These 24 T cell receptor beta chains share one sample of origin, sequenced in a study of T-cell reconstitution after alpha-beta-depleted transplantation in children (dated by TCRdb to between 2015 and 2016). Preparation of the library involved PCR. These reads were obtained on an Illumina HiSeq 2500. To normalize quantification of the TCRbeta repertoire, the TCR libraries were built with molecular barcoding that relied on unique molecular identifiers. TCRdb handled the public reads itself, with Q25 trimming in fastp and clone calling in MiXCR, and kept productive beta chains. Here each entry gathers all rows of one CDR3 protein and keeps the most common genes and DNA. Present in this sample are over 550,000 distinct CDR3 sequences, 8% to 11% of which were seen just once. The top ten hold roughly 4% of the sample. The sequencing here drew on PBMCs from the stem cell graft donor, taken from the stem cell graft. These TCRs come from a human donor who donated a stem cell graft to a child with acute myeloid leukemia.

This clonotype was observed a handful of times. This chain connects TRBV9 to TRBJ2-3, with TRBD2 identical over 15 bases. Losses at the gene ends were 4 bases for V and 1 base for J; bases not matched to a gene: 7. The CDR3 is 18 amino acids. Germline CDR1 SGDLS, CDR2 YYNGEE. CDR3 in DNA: TGTGCCAGCAGCCCAGGGGGGACTAGCGGGAGGCGCACAGATACGCAGTATTTT. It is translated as CASSPGGTSGRRTDTQYF.

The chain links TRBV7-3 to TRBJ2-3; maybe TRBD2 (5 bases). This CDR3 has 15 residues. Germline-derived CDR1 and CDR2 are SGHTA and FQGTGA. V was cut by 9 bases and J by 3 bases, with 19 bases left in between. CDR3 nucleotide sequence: TGTGCCAGTTCCAAGGGTCAAGGAGGTACAGATACGCAGTATTTT. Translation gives CASSKGQGGTDTQYF.

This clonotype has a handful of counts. CDR3 in amino acids: CASWGPGSTDTQYF. The DNA for the CDR3 is TGTGCCAGCTGGGGGCCTGGTAGCACAGATACGCAGTATTTT. This sequence joins TRBV2 and TRBJ2-3; TRBD1 might be the D (6 bases). The CDR3 runs 14 residues. V was shortened by 8 bases and J by 0 bases, with 12 bases between the two germline ends. Germline assignment: CDR1 SNHLY and CDR2 FYNNEI.

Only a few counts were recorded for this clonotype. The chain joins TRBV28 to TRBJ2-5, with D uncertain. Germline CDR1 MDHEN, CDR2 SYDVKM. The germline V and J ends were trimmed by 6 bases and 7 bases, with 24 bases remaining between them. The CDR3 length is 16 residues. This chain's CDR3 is CASSDPRSDGLGTQYF. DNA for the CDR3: TGTGCCAGCAGCGACCCTCGGTCCGATGGGCTAGGGACCCAGTACTTC. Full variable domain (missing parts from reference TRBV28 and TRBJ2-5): DVKVTQSSRYLVKRTGEKVFLECVQDMDHENMFWYRQDPGLGLRLIYFSYDVKMKEKGDIPEGYSVSREKKERFSLILESASTNQTSMYLCASSDPRSDGLGTQYFGPGTRLLVL.

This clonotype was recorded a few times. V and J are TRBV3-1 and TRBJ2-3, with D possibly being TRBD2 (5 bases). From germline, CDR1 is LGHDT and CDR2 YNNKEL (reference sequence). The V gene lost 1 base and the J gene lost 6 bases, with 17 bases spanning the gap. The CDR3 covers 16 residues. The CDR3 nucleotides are TGTGCCAGCAGCCAAGCGGGATCCAGGTTCGCCGATACGCAGTATTTT. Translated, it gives CASSQAGSRFADTQYF.

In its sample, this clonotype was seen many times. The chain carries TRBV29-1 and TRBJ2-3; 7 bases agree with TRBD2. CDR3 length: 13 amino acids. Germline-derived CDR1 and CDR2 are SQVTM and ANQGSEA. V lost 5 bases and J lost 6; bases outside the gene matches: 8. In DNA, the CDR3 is TGCAGCGTTCAAGTTGCGGGAGCCGATACGCAGTATTTT. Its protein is CSVQVAGADTQYF.

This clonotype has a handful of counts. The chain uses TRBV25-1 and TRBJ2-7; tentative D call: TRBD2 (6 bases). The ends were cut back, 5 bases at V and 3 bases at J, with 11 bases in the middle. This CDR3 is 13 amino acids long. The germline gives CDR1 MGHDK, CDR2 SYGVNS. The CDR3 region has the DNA TGTGCCAGCAGTAGCCTCGGGGGCTACGAGCAGTACTTC. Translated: CASSSLGGYEQYF.

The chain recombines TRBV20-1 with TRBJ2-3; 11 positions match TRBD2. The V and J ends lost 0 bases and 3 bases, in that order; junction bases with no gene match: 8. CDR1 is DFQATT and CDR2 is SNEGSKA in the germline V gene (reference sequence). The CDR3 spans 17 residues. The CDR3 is CSARDLPLAGGTDTQYF. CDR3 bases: TGCAGTGCTAGAGACCTCCCGCTAGCGGGAGGTACAGATACGCAGTATTTT.

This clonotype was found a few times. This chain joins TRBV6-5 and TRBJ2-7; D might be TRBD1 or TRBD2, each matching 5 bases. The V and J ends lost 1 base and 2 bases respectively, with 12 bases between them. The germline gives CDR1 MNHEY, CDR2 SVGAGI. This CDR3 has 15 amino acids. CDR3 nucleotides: TGTGCCAGCAGTTACTTGTTGGGGGATCCCTACGAGCAGTACTTC. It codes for CASSYLLGDPYEQYF.

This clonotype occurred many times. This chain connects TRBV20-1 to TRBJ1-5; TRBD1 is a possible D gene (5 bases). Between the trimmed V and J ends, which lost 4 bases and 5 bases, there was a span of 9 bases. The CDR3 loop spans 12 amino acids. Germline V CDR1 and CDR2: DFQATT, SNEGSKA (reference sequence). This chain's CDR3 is CSATGTDQPQHF. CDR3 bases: TGCAGTGCTACCGGGACTGATCAGCCCCAGCATTTT.

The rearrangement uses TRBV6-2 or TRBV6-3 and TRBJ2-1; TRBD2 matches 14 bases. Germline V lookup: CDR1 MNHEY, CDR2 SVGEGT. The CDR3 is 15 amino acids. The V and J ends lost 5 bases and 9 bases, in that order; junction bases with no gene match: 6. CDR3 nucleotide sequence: TGTGCCAGCAGTCGACTAGCGGGAGGGCCGAGTGAGCAGTTCTTC. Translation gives CASSRLAGGPSEQFF.

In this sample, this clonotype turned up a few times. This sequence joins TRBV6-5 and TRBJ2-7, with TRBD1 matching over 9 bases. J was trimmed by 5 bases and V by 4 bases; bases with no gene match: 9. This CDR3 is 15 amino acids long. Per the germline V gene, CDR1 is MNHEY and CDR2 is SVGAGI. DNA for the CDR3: TGTGCCAGCAGTTTTCCGGGACAGGGTAAGGACGAGCAGTACTTC. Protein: CASSFPGQGKDEQYF.

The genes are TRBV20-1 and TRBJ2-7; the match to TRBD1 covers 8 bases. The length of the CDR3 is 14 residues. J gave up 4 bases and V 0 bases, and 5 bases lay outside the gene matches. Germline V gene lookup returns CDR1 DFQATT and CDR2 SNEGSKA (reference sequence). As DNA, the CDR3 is TGCAGTGCTAGAGATGGGAGACAGGGGTACGAGCAGTACTTC. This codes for CSARDGRQGYEQYF.

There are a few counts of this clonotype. CDR3 sequence: CSGDRGGTEAFF. CDR3 in DNA: TGCAGCGGGGACAGGGGAGGGACTGAAGCTTTCTTT. The chain recombines TRBV29-1 with TRBJ1-1; 10 bases match TRBD1. CDR1 and CDR2 (germline): SQVTM, ANQGSEA. The J segment lost 5 bases and the V segment lost 7 bases, leaving 4 bases of the junction unmatched. The CDR3 totals 12 residues.

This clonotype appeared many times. The CDR3 DNA reads as TGTGCCAGCAGTTTCTACTACGAGCAGTACTTC. Its protein is CASSFYYEQYF. The chain couples TRBV6-2 or TRBV6-3 to TRBJ2-7; no firm D call. The V and J ends lost 4 bases and 3 bases respectively, with 4 bases between them. Per the germline V gene, CDR1 is MNHEY and CDR2 is SVGEGT. The CDR3 extends over 11 amino acids.

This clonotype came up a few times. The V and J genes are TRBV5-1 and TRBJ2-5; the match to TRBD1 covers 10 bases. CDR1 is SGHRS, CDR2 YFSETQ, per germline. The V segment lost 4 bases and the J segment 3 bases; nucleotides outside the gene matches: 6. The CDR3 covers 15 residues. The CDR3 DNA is TGCGCCAGCAGCCCCACCGGGACAGGGGAAGAGACCCAGTACTTC. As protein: CASSPTGTGEETQYF.

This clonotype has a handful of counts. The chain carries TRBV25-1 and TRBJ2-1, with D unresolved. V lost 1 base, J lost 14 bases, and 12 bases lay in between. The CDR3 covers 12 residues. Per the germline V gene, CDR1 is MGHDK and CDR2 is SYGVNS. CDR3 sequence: CASSESLDRKFF. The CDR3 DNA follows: TGTGCCAGCAGTGAATCCCTCGATAGAAAGTTCTTC.

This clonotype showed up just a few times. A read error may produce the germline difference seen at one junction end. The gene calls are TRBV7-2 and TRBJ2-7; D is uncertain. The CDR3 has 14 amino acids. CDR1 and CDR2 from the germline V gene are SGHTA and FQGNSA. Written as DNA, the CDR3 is TGTGCCAGCAGCTTAGCTGGCAGATCCTACGAGCAGTGCTTC. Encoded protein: CASSLAGRSYEQCF.

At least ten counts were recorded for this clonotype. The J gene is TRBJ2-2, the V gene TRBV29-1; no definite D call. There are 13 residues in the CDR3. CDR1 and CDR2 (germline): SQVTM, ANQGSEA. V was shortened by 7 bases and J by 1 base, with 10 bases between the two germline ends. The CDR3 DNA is TGCAGCGCGAGCCTGTTGAACACCGGGGAGCTGTTTTTT. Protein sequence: CSASLLNTGELFF.

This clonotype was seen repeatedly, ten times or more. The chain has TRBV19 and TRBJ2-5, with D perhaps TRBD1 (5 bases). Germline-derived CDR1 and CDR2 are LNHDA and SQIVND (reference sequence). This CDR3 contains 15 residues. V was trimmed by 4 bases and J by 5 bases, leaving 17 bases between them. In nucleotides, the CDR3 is TGTGCCAGTAGTAAGATTGGAACAGGAGTTGAGACCCAGTACTTC. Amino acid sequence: CASSKIGTGVETQYF.

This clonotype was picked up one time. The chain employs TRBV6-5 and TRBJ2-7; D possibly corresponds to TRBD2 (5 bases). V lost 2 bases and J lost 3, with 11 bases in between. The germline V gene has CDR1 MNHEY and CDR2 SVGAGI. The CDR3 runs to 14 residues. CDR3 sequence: CASSYQSGIYEQYF. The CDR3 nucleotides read TGTGCCAGCAGTTACCAATCCGGGATCTACGAGCAGTACTTC.

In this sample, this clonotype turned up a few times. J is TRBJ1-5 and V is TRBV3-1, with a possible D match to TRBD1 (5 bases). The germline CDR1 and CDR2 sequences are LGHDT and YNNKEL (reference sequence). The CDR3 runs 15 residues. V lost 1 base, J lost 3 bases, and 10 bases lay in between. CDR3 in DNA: TGTGCCAGCAGCCAAGTAGCAGGGTTCAATCAGCCCCAGCATTTT. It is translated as CASSQVAGFNQPQHF.

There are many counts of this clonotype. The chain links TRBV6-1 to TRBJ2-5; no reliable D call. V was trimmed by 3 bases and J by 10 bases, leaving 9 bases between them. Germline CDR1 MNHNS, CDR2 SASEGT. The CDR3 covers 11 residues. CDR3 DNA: TGTGCCAGCAGTGATTTTTCGGTCCAGTACTTC. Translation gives CASSDFSVQYF.

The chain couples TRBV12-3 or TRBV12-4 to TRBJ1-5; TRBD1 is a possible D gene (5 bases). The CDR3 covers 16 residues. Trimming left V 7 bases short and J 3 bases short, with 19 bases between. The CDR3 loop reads CASTHRPGTVNQPQHF. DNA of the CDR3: TGTGCCAGCACTCACCGCCCCGGGACGGTCAATCAGCCCCAGCATTTT.